The entry below gives a single TCR beta chain sequence along with its context. Trimming took off 2 bases at V and 8 bases at J, with 14 bases between the two ends. Germline V lookup: CDR1 ENHRY, CDR2 SYGVKD. This CDR3 region has 14 residues. How the authors handled the data: The authors estimated nucleated cell counts from reference gene primer amplification. The table came from immunoSEQ multiplex PCR; TCRdb's copy has only in-frame clones and leaves some out. D and trimming were read from the DNA, whereas the V and J calls and clone size are those reported in that table. The profile covers 250,000 or so clones, with around 80% appearing a single time and 2% to 2.5% taken by the ten largest. The sample originates from a study of blood T cell repertoires in COVID-19. The overall study: Samples of COVID-19 (acute and convalescent) were obtained from the United States, Italy and Spain. T cells, B-cell-depleted T cells, or PBMCs provided the cDNA or gDNA that served as material.

Material for sequencing was peripheral blood. This clonotype was obtained from a man in his forties who had recovered from COVID-19. The chain recombines TRBV10-3 with TRBJ2-3; weak D call: TRBD2 (6 bases). The DNA for the CDR3 is TGTGCCATCAGTGAGATTGGGACTGCCGGTACGCAGTATTTT. It is translated as CAISEIGTAGTQYF.